This T cell receptor (beta chain) was captured in a study of memory CD4+ T cells and cytomegalovirus serostatus. Study-wide results and caveats: Of approximately 160 reported CMV TCRbeta sequences, just over 65 were found in memory CD4+ repertoires.

The V end was cut by 2 bases, the J end by 1 base, with 14 bases between. The CDR3 is 16 residues long. CDR1 and CDR2 (germline): MRHNA, SNTAGT. About this clone: The target antigen is unknown.

Assay used: immunoSEQ multiplex PCR; TCRdb lists only in-frame clones, some missing. The table lists 40,000 or so clones, 70% to 80% of them singletons. Single viable CD3+CD4+CD8-CD45RO+ cells were sorted as the memory CD4+ T cells. The material sequenced was memory CD4+ T cells from blood. The clonotype was recovered from an adult in good health and CMV-seronegative. This chain connects TRBV6-4 to TRBJ1-2; D remains unclear. Here the CDR3 reads CASSDTDGRNNYGYTF. CDR3 DNA: TGTGCCAGCAGTGACACGGACGGGAGAAATAACTATGGCTACACCTTC.